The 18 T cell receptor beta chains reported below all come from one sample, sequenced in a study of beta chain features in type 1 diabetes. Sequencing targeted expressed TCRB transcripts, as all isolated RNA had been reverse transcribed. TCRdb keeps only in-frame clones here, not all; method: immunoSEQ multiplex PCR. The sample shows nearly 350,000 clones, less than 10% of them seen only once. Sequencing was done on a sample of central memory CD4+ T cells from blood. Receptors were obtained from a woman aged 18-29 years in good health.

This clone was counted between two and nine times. The CDR3 spells CASSLHNSQPQHF. CDR3 in DNA: TGTGCCAGCAGCTTACATAATAGTCAGCCCCAGCATTTT. V and J are TRBV6-6 and TRBJ1-5; no definite D call. The CDR3 length is 13 residues. Germline V gene lookup returns CDR1 MNHNY and CDR2 SVGAGI (reference sequence). Trimming left V 6 bases short and J 6 bases short, with 12 bases between.

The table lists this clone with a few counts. The CDR3 nucleotides are TGCGCCAGCAGCCAAAATCTTCCAGCGGGAGAGACCCAGTACTTC. It encodes CASSQNLPAGETQYF. This chain uses TRBV4-3 with TRBJ2-5, with D possibly being TRBD2 (6 bases). With 2 bases removed from V and 4 bases from J, the gap between germline ends came to 14 bases. The CDR3 has 15 residues. Germline V gene lookup returns CDR1 LGHNA and CDR2 YSLEER.

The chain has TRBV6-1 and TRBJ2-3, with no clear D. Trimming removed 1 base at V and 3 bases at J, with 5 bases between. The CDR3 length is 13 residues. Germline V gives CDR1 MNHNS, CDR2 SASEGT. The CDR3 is CASSEGSTDTQYF. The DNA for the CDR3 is TGTGCCAGCAGTGAAGGGTCTACAGATACGCAGTATTTT.

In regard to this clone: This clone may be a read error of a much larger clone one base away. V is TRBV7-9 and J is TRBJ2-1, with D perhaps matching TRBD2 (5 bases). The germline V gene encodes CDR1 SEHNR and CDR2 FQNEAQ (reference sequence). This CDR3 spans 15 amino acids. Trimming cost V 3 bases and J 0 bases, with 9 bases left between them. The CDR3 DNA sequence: TGTGCCAGCAGCTTTTGGGAGAGCTCCTACAATGAGCAGTTCTTC. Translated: CASSFWESSYNEQFF.

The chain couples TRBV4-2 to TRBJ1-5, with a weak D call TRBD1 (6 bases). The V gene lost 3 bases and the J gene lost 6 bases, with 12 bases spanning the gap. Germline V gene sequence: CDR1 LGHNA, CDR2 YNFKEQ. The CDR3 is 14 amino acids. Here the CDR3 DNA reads TGTGCCAGCAGCCAGGACAGTCAAGGTCAGCCCCAGCATTTT. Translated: CASSQDSQGQPQHF.

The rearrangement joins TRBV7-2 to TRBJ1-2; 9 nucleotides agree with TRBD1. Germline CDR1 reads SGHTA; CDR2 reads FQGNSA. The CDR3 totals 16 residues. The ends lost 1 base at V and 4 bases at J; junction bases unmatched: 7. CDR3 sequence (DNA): TGTGCCAGCAGCTTAGGCACCGGGACAGGGACCTATGGCTACACCTTC. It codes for CASSLGTGTGTYGYTF.

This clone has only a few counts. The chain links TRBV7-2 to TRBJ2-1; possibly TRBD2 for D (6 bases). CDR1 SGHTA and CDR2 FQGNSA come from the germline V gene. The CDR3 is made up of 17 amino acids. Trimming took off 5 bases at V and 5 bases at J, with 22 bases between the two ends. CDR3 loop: CASSPGKRGLRNNEQFF. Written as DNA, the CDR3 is TGTGCCAGCAGCCCTGGCAAAAGGGGACTCCGCAACAATGAGCAGTTCTTC.

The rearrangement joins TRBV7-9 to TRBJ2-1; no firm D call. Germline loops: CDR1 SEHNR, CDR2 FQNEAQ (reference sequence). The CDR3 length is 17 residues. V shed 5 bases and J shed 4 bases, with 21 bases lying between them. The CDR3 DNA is TGTGCCAGCAGCCCAGCTTTCGGGTCCTTTACTTACAATGAGCAGTTCTTC. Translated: CASSPAFGSFTYNEQFF.

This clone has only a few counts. CDR3 sequence reads: CASSLDGAGGHYGYTF. Here the CDR3 DNA reads TGTGCCAGCAGCTTGGACGGGGCAGGGGGCCACTATGGCTACACCTTC. The chain uses TRBV5-4 and TRBJ1-2; TRBD1 aligns across 8 bases. This CDR3 spans 16 amino acids. V gave up 0 bases and J gave up 3 bases; unmatched junction bases: 7. Germline values: CDR1 SGHNT, CDR2 YYREEE (reference sequence).

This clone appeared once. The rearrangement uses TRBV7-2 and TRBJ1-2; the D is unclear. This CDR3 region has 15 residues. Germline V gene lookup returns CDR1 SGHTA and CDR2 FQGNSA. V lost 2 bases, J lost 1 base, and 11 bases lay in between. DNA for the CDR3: TGTGCCAGCAGCTTAACTCACGGAATTAACTATGGCTACACCTTC. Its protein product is CASSLTHGINYGYTF.

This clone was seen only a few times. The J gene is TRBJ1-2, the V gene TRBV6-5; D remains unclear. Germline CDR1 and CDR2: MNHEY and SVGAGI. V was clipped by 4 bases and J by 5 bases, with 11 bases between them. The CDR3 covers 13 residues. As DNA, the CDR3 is TGTGCCAGCAGTTCCGCAGGAGGTTATGGCTACACCTTC. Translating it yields CASSSAGGYGYTF.

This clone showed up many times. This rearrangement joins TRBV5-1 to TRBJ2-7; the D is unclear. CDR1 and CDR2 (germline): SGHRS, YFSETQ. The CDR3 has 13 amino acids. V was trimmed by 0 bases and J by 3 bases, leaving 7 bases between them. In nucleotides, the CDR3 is TGCGCCAGCAGCTTGGTTACCGACTACGAGCAGTACTTC. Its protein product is CASSLVTDYEQYF.

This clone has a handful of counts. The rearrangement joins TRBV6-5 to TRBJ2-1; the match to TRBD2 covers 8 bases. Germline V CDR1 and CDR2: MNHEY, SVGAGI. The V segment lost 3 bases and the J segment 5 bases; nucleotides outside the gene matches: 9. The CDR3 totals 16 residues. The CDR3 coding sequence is TGTGCCAGCAGTTATTCACAGACTAGCGAGAACAATGAGCAGTTCTTC. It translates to CASSYSQTSENNEQFF.

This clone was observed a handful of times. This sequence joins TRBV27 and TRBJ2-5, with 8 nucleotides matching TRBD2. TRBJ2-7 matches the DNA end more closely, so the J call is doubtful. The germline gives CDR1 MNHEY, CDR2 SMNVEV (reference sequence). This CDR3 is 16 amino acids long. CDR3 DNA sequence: TGTGCCAGCACCCCAGGAACTAGCGGTAGACCCTACGAGCAGTACTTC. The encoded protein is CASTPGTSGRPYEQYF.

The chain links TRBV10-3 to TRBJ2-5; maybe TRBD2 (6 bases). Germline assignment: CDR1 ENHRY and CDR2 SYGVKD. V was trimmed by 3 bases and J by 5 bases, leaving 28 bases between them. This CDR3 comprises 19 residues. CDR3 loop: CAISDMASVTPTLRETQYF. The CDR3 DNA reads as TGTGCCATCAGTGACATGGCTAGCGTGACGCCAACCCTGAGGGAGACCCAGTACTTC.

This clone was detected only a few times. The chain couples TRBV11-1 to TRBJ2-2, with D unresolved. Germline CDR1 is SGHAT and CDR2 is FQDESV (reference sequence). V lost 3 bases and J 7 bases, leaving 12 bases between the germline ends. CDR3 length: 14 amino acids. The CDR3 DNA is TGTGCCAGCAGCTTCAACCAAGCCAACGGGGAGCTGTTTTTT. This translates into CASSFNQANGELFF.

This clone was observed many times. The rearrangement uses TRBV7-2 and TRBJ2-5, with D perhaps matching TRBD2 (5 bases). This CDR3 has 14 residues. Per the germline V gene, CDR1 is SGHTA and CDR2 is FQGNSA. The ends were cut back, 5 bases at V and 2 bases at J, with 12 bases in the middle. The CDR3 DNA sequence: TGTGCCAGCAGCCGAACTAGGATACAAGAGACCCAGTACTTC. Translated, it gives CASSRTRIQETQYF.

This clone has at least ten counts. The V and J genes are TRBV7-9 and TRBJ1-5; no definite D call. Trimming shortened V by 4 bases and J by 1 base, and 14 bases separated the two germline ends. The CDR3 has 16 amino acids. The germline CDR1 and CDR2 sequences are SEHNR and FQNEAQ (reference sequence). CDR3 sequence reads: CASSSPDPQSNQPQHF. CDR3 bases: TGTGCCAGCAGCTCTCCAGACCCACAAAGCAATCAGCCCCAGCATTTT.